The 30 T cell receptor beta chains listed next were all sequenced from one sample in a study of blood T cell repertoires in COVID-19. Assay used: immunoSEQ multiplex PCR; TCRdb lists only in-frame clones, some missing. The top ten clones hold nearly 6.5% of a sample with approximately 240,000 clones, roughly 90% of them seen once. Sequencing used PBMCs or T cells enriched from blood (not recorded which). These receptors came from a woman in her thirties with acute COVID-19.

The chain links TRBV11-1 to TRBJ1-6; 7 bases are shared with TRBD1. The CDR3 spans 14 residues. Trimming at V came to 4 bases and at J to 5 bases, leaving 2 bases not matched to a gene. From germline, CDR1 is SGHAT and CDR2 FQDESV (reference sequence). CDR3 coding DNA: TGTGCCAGCAGCTGGGACAGCCATAATTCACCCCTCCACTTT. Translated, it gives CASSWDSHNSPLHF.

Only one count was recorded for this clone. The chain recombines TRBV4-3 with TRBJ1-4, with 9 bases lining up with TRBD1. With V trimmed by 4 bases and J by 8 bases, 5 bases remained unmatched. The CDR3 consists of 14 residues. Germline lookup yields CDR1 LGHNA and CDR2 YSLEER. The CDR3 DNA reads TGCGCCAGCAGCCGCGGACAGGGGCAGGAAAAACTGTTTTTT. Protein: CASSRGQGQEKLFF.

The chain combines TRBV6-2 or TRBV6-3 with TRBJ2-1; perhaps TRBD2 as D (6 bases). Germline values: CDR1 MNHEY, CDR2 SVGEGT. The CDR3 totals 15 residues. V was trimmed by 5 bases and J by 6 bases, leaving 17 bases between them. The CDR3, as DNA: TGTGCCAGCAGTACCCCCACTAGCTACTCCAATGAGCAGTTCTTC. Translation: CASSTPTSYSNEQFF.

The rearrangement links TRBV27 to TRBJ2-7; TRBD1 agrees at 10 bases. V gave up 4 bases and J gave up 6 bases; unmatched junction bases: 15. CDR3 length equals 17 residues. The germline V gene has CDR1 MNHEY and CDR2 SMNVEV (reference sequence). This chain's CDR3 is CASSSEKRQGAGSEQYF. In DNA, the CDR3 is TGTGCCAGCAGTTCTGAGAAACGACAGGGGGCGGGAAGCGAGCAGTACTTC.

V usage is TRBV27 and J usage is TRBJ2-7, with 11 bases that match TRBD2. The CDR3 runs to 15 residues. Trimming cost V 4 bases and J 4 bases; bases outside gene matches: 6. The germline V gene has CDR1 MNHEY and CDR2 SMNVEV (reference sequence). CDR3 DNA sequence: TGTGCCAGCAGTTCCCAGACTAGCGGGAAATACGAGCAGTACTTC. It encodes CASSSQTSGKYEQYF.

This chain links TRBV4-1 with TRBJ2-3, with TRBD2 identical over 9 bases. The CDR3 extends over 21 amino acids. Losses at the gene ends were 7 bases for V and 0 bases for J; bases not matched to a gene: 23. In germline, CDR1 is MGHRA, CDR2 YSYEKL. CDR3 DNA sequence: TGCGCCAGCACCCCGATCCAAATGGACATTCTAGCGGGGACTAGCACAGATACGCAGTATTTT. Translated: CASTPIQMDILAGTSTDTQYF.

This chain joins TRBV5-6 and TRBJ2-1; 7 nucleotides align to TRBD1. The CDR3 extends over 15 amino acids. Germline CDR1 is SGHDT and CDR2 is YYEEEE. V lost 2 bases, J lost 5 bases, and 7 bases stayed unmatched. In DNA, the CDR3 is TGTGCCAGCAGCTTCCTAGGGACAGCTCACAATGAGCAGTTCTTC. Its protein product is CASSFLGTAHNEQFF.

The CDR3 here is CASSLVGAGEQPQHF. As DNA, the CDR3 is TGTGCCAGCAGCTTAGTTGGGGCAGGGGAACAGCCCCAGCATTTT. This chain connects TRBV7-2 to TRBJ1-5; possible D gene TRBD1, 6 bases. Trimming took off 1 base at V and 7 bases at J, with 14 bases between the two ends. CDR1 and CDR2 (germline): SGHTA, FQGNSA. The CDR3 contains 15 residues.

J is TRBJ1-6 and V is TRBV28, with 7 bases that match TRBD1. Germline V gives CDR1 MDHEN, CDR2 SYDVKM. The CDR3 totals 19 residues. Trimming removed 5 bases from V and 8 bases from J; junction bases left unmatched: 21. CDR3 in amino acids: CASSPMRTSGGFRYSPLHF. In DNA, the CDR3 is TGTGCCAGCAGTCCAATGAGGACATCAGGGGGTTTTCGTTATTCACCCCTCCACTTT.

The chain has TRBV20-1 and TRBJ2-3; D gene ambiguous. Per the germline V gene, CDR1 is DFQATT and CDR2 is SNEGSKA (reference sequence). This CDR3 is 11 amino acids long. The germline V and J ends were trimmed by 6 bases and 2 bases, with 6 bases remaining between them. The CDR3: CSAYNTDTQYF. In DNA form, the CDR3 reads TGCAGTGCCTATAACACAGATACGCAGTATTTT.

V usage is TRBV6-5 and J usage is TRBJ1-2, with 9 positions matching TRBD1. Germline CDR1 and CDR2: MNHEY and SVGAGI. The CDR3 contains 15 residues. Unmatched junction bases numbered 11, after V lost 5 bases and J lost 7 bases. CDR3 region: CASSSNLQGALGYTF. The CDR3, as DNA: TGTGCCAGCAGTAGCAACTTACAGGGGGCTCTTGGCTACACCTTC.

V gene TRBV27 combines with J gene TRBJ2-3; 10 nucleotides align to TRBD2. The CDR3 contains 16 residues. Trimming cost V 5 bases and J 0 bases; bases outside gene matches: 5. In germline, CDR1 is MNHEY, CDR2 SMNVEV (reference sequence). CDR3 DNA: TGTGCCAGCAGTCAGCAGACTAGCGGGAGCACAGATACGCAGTATTTT. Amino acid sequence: CASSQQTSGSTDTQYF.

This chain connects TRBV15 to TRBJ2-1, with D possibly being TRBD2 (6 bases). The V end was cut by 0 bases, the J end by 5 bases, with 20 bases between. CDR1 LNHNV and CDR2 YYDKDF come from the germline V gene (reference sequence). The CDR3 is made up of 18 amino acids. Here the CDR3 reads CATSRDSRERFFDNEQFF. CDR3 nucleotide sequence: TGTGCCACCAGCAGAGATTCCCGGGAGAGGTTTTTTGACAATGAGCAGTTCTTC. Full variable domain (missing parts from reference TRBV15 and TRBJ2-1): DAMVIQNPRYQVTQFGKPVTLSCSQTLNHNVMYWYQQKSSQAPKLLFHYYDKDFNNEADTPDNFQSRRPNTSFCFLDIRSPGLGDTAMYLCATSRDSRERFFDNEQFFGPGTRLTVL.

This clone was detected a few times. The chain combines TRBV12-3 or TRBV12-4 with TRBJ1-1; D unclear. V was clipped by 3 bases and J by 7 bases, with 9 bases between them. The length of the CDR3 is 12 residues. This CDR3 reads CASSLGRVEAFF. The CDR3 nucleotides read TGTGCCAGCAGTTTGGGGAGGGTTGAAGCTTTCTTT.

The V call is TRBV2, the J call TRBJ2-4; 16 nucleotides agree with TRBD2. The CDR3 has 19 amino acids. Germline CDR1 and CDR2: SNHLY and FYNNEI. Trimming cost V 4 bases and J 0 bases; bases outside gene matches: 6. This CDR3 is CASSAGTSGGALAKNIQYF. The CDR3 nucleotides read TGTGCCAGCAGTGCCGGGACTAGCGGGGGGGCCCTAGCCAAAAACATTCAGTACTTC. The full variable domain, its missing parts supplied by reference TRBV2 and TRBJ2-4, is EPEVTQTPSHQVTQMGQEVILRCVPISNHLYFYWYRQILGQKVEFLVSFYNNEISEKSEIFDDQFSVERPDGSNFTLKIRSTKLEDSAMYFCASSAGTSGGALAKNIQYFGAGTRLSVL.

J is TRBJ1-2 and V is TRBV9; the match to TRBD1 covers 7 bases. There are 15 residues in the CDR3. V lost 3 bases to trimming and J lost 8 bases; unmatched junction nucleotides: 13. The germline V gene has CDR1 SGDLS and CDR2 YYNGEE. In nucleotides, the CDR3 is TGTGCCAGCAGCGCAGACCCGACAGGGCGCGGAGGCTACACCTTC. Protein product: CASSADPTGRGGYTF.

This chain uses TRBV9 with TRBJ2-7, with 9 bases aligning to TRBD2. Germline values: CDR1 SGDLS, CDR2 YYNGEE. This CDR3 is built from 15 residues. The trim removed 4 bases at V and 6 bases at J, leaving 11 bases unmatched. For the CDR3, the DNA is TGTGCCAGCAGCACCGCTAGCGGGAATCGGGTCGAGCAGTACTTC. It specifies CASSTASGNRVEQYF.

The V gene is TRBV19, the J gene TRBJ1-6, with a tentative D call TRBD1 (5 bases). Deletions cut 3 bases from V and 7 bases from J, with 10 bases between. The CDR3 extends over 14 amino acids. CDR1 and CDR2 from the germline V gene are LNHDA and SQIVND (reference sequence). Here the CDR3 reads CASSIAGSNSPLHF. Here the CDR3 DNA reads TGTGCCAGTAGTATTGCAGGGTCCAATTCACCCCTCCACTTT.

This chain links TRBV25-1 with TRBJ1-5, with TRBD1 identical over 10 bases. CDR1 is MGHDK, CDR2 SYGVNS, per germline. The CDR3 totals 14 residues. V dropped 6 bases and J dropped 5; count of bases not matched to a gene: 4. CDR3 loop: CASRDRGWDQPQHF. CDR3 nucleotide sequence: TGTGCCAGCAGGGACAGGGGGTGGGATCAGCCCCAGCATTTT.

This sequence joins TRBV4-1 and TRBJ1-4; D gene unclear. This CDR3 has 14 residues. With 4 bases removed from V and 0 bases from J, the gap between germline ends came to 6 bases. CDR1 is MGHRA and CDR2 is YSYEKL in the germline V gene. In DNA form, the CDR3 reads TGCGCCAGCAGCCGACAAGCAACTAATGAAAAACTGTTTTTT. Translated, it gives CASSRQATNEKLFF.

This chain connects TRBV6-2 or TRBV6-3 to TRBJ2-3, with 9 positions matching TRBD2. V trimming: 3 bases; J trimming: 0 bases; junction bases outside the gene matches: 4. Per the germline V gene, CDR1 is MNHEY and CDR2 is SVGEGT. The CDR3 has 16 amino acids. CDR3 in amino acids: CASSYAREGSTDTQYF. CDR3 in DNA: TGTGCCAGCAGTTATGCGCGGGAGGGCAGCACAGATACGCAGTATTTT.

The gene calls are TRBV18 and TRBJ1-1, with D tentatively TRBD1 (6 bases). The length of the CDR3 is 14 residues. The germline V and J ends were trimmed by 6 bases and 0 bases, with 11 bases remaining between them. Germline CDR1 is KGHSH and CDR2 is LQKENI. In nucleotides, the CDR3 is TGTGCCAGCTCTTCAGGGGTCTTGAACACTGAAGCTTTCTTT. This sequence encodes CASSSGVLNTEAFF.

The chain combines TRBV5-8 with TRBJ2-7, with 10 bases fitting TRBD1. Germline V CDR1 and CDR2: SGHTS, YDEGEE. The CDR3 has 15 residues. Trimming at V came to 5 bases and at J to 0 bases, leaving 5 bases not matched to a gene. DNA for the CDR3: TGTGCCAGCAGACGGACAGGGGGGAGCTCCTACGAGCAGTACTTC. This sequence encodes CASRRTGGSSYEQYF. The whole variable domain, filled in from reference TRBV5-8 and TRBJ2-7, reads EAGVTQSPTHLIKTRGQQATLRCSPISGHTSVYWYQQALGLGLQFLLWYDEGEERNRGNFPPRFSGRQFPNYSSELNVNALELEDSALYLCASRRTGGSSYEQYFGPGTRLTVT.

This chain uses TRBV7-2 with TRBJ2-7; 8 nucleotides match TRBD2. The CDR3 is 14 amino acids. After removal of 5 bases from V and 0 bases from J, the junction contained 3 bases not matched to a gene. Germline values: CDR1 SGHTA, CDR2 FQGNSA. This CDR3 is CASSPSGSSYEQYF. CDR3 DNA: TGTGCCAGCAGCCCGAGCGGGAGCTCCTACGAGCAGTACTTC.

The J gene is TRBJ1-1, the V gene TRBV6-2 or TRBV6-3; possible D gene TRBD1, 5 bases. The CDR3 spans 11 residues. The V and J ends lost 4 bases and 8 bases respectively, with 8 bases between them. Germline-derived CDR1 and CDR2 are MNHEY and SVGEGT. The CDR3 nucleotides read TGTGCCAGCAGTTCGCGGGGCGAAGCTTTCTTT. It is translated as CASSSRGEAFF.

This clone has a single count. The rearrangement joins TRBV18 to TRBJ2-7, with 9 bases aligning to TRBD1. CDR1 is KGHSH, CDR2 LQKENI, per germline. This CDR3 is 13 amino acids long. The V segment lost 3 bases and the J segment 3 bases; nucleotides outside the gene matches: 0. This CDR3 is CASSPTGGYEQYF. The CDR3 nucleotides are TGTGCCAGCTCACCGACAGGGGGCTACGAGCAGTACTTC.

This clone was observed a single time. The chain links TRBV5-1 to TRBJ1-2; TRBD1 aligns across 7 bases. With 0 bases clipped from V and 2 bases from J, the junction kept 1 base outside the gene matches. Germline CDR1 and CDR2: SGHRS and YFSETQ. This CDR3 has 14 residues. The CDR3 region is CASSLGQGNYGYTF. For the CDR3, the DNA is TGCGCCAGCAGCTTGGGACAGGGAAACTATGGCTACACCTTC.

CDR3 protein: CASSRGQNSPLHF. In DNA form, the CDR3 reads TGTGCCAGCAGCCGGGGACAGAATTCACCCCTCCACTTT. The chain links TRBV12-3 or TRBV12-4 to TRBJ1-6; TRBD1 matches at 7 bases. This CDR3 has 13 amino acids. V dropped 6 bases and J dropped 7; count of bases not matched to a gene: 3.

The CDR3 DNA follows: TGCGCCAGCAGCTTGGGACAGGGAAACGATGAGCAGTTCTTC. Translating gives CASSLGQGNDEQFF. This sequence joins TRBV5-1 and TRBJ2-1; 7 bases fit TRBD1. CDR1 and CDR2 from the germline V gene are SGHRS and YFSETQ. The CDR3 contains 14 residues. Trimming removed 0 bases from V and 8 bases from J; junction bases left unmatched: 5.

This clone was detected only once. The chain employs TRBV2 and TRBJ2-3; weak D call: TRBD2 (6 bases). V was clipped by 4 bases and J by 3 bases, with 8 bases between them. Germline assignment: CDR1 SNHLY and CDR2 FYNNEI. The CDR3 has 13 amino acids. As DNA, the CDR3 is TGTGCCAGCAGTGCCCTAGCGACAGATACGCAGTATTTT. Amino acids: CASSALATDTQYF.